The source of this T cell receptor (beta chain) is a study of T cells after yellow fever vaccination. TCRdb fed the 5' RACE reads into MiXCR, producing one record per CDR3 protein. Of 300,000 to 400,000 distinct CDR3 sequences in the sample, roughly 9.4% were seen once. In its sample, this clonotype was seen a few times. The V gene end was trimmed by 4 bases and the J gene end by 9 bases; junction bases not matched to a gene: 7. The CDR3 has 13 amino acids. The germline V gene encodes CDR1 SGHRS and CDR2 YFSETQ. This chain uses TRBV5-1 with TRBJ2-1, with 7 positions matching TRBD1. The sequence was collected from a young man who received the YFV17D yellow fever vaccine. This material consisted of PBMCs, taken on the day of the first yellow fever vaccination. CDR3 in DNA: TGCGCCAGCAGCCTCGGGACAGATGGTGAGCAGTTCTTC. Translation gives CASSLGTDGEQFF.